Shown below are 14 T cell receptor beta chains from a single sample sequenced in a study of shared clonotypes between healthy human individuals. Measured with immunoSEQ multiplex PCR; TCRdb has only the in-frame clones, and not every one. The data hold about a million clones, with roughly 80% observed a single time. What was sequenced was memory CD4+ T cells from PBMCs. Subset here: CD45RA-negative fraction. These receptors all stem from a man younger than 35 in good health. Some clones in this sample may be carry-over from other donors' samples.

About this clone: Other DNA sequences from this sample encode an identical CDR3 as well. The chain couples TRBV7-2 to TRBJ2-3; D gene ambiguous. With 5 bases removed from V and 4 bases from J, the gap between germline ends came to 4 bases. The CDR3 has 11 amino acids. CDR1 is SGHTA, CDR2 FQGNSA, per germline. This chain's CDR3 is CASSLADTQYF. The DNA for the CDR3 is TGTGCCAGCAGCCTTGCAGATACGCAGTATTTT.

The chain uses TRBV2 and TRBJ2-2; D is uncertain. The CDR3 sequence is 11 residues long. With 6 bases removed from V and 7 bases from J, the gap between germline ends came to 6 bases. Germline assignment: CDR1 SNHLY and CDR2 FYNNEI. CDR3 loop: CASSPSGELFF. The CDR3 region has the DNA TGTGCCAGCAGCCCCAGCGGGGAGCTGTTTTTT.

In this sample, this clone turned up once. Other nucleotide sequences from this sample produce the same CDR3. The gene calls are TRBV11-2 and TRBJ2-3; D is uncertain. The CDR3 length is 13 residues. Trimming took 0 bases from V and 6 from J, leaving 7 bases between them. Germline V gene sequence: CDR1 SGHAT, CDR2 FQNNGV. CDR3 bases: TGTGCCAGCAGCTTAGATCTTGAGGATACGCAGTATTTT. It translates to CASSLDLEDTQYF.

This chain links TRBV9 with TRBJ2-7; 8 bases match TRBD2. The J call may be in error: the DNA end matches TRBJ2-1 better. CDR1 and CDR2 from the germline V gene are SGDLS and YYNGEE. The CDR3 extends over 17 amino acids. CDR3: CASSPHAVSGGNNEQFF. In DNA form, the CDR3 reads TGTGCCAGCAGCCCCCATGCTGTGAGCGGGGGAAACAATGAGCAGTTCTTC.

The V call is TRBV28, the J call TRBJ1-3; no reliable D call. Trimming shortened V by 6 bases and J by 4 bases, and 16 bases separated the two germline ends. Germline V gives CDR1 MDHEN, CDR2 SYDVKM. The CDR3 is 15 residues long. The DNA for the CDR3 is TGTGCCAGCAGCCCACCTCGGGTAACAGGAAACACCATATATTTT. Its translation: CASSPPRVTGNTIYF.

The chain links TRBV9 to TRBJ1-5, with 7 bases aligning to TRBD1. This CDR3 has 18 amino acids. With 10 bases clipped from V and 3 bases from J, the junction kept 22 bases outside the gene matches. Germline V CDR1 and CDR2: SGDLS, YYNGEE. The CDR3 coding sequence is TGTGCCGGGACAGCCCCCTTGACAGCCCAATCCCTCAATCAGCCCCAGCATTTT. It codes for CAGTAPLTAQSLNQPQHF.

The rearrangement uses TRBV4-2 and TRBJ1-1; D remains ambiguous. This CDR3 region has 13 residues. From germline, CDR1 is LGHNA and CDR2 YNFKEQ. V was trimmed by 0 bases and J by 8 bases, leaving 10 bases between them. The CDR3 sequence is CASSQDLGREAFF. As DNA, the CDR3 is TGTGCCAGCAGCCAAGATCTTGGGAGAGAAGCTTTCTTT.

The sample holds one count of this clone. The chain recombines TRBV7-2 with TRBJ1-2; D gene uncertain. Trimming removed 5 bases at V and 2 bases at J, with 12 bases between. The CDR3 loop spans 14 amino acids. Per germline, CDR1 SGHTA and CDR2 FQGNSA. In DNA form, the CDR3 reads TGTGCCAGCAGCCCCGGCGCCGCGAACTATGGCTACACCTTC. Its protein is CASSPGAANYGYTF.

The chain is built from TRBV7-3 and TRBJ2-1; no reliable D call. The CDR3 length is 16 residues. Germline CDR1 SGHTA, CDR2 FQGTGA. V lost 5 bases and J lost 0, with 14 bases in between. DNA of the CDR3: TGTGCCAGCAGCCGTCACCCCGATGGCTCCTACAATGAGCAGTTCTTC. This translates into CASSRHPDGSYNEQFF. Drawing the rest from reference TRBV7-3 and TRBJ2-1, the complete variable domain is GAGVSQTPSNKVTEKGKYVELRCDPISGHTALYWYRQSLGQGPEFLIYFQGTGAADDSGLPNDRFFAVRPEGSVSTLKIQRTERGDSAVYLCASSRHPDGSYNEQFFGPGTRLTVL.

The chain employs TRBV4-3 and TRBJ2-7; tentatively, D is TRBD2 (5 bases). The germline V gene has CDR1 LGHNA and CDR2 YSLEER. The V end was cut by 0 bases, the J end by 0 bases, with 9 bases between. The CDR3 length is 15 residues. The CDR3 loop is CASSQDTGVSYEQYF. The CDR3, as DNA: TGCGCCAGCAGCCAAGATACCGGGGTCTCCTACGAGCAGTACTTC.

The chain carries TRBV19 and TRBJ1-4; D might be TRBD1 (6 bases). V shed 4 bases and J shed 4 bases, with 10 bases lying between them. The germline V gene encodes CDR1 LNHDA and CDR2 SQIVND (reference sequence). This CDR3 is 14 amino acids long. Here the CDR3 DNA reads TGTGCCAGTAGTACACAGGGAGGTAATGAAAAACTGTTTTTT. This encodes CASSTQGGNEKLFF.

The chain employs TRBV5-1 and TRBJ2-1, with TRBD2 matching 8 bases. This CDR3 region has 16 residues. The ends lost 0 bases at V and 4 bases at J; junction bases unmatched: 6. Per germline, CDR1 SGHRS and CDR2 YFSETQ. The CDR3 nucleotides read TGCGCCAGCAGCTTGGATCCGCGGGAGGCGTACAATGAGCAGTTCTTC. Translated, it gives CASSLDPREAYNEQFF. Full variable domain (remainder filled in from reference TRBV5-1 and TRBJ2-1): KAGVTQTPRYLIKTRGQQVTLSCSPISGHRSVSWYQQTPGQGLQFLFEYFSETQRNKGNFPGRFSGRQFSNSRSEMNVSTLELGDSALYLCASSLDPREAYNEQFFGPGTRLTVL.

This clone showed up many times. This chain joins TRBV11-1 and TRBJ2-7, with TRBD1 as a possible D gene (6 bases). The CDR3 covers 13 residues. V shed 3 bases and J shed 5 bases, with 11 bases lying between them. In germline, CDR1 is SGHAT, CDR2 FQDESV (reference sequence). CDR3 bases: TGTGCCAGCAGCTTCCGCAGGGGCGACGAGCAGTACTTC. It is translated as CASSFRRGDEQYF.

The J gene is TRBJ1-6, the V gene TRBV4-1; D unclear. CDR3 length: 16 amino acids. Looked up from germline, CDR1 is MGHRA and CDR2 is YSYEKL. The ends were cut back, 1 base at V and 6 bases at J, with 13 bases in the middle. The CDR3 reads CASSQGGGSGNSPLHF. The CDR3 DNA follows: TGCGCCAGCAGCCAAGGTGGAGGGTCGGGTAATTCACCCCTCCACTTT.